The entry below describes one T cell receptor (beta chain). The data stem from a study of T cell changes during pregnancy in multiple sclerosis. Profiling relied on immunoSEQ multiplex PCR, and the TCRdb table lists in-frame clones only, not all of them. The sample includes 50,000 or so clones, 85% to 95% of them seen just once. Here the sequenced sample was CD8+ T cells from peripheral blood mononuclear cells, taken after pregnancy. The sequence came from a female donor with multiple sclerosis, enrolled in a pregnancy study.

The CDR3 here is CASSLLQLTGAGELFF. The CDR3 DNA sequence: TGTGCCAGCAGTTTACTCCAATTAACAGGGGCCGGGGAGCTGTTTTTT. The chain is built from TRBV27 and TRBJ2-2, with 7 bases matching TRBD1. The CDR3 is made up of 16 amino acids. Germline V gene lookup returns CDR1 MNHEY and CDR2 SMNVEV (reference sequence). V lost 2 bases to trimming and J lost 6 bases; unmatched junction nucleotides: 9.